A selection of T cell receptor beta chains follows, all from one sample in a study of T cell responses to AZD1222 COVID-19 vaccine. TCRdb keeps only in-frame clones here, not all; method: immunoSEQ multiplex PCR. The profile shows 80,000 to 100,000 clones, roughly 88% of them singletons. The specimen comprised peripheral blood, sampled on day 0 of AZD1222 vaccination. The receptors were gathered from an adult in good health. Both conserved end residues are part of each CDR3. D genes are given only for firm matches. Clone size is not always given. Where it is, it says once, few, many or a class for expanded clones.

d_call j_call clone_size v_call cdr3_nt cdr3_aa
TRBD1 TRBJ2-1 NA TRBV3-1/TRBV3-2 TGTGCCAGCAGACAGTGGACAGGGGAGGGCAATGAGCAGTTCTTC CASRQWTGEGNEQFF
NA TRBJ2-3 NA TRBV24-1 TGTGCCACCAGTAGGGGTAGCACAAGCACAGATACGCAGTATTTT CATSRGSTSTDTQYF
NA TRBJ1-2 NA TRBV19 TGTGCCAGTAGTATCTCGCAGGGACGCTCGTCGGGGGGCTACACCTTC CASSISQGRSSGGYTF
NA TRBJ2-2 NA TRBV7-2 TGTGCCAGCAGCTTCCGCGGGACTGGGGCCGGGGAGCTGTTTTTT CASSFRGTGAGELFF
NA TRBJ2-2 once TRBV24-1 TGTGCCACCAGTGATTTTTCCGGGACACCCAACACCGGGGAGCTGTTTTTT CATSDFSGTPNTGELFF
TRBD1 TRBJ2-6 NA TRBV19 TGTGCCAGTAGTAGAGGGACAGCTTCTGGGGCCAACGTCCTGACTTTC CASSRGTASGANVLTF
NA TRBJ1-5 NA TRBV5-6 TGTGCCAGCAGCTTGCGGTTCGGGGGTGGCAATCAGCCCCAGCATTTT CASSLRFGGGNQPQHF
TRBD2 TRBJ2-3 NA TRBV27 TGTGCCAGCAGTCCGTTACGGGGGCTAGCGGGAGTCCCAACCCCTTACACAGATACGCAGTATTTT CASSPLRGLAGVPTPYTDTQYF
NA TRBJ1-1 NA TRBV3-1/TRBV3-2 TGTGCCAGCAGCCATTTTGCCGGAGGGAACACTGAAGCTTTCTTT CASSHFAGGNTEAFF
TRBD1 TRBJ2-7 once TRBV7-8 TGTGCCAGCAGCCCCGACAGGGGATACGAGCAGTACTTC CASSPDRGYEQYF
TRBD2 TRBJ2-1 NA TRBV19 TGTGCCAGTAGTATAGTAACTAGCGGGAGGGACAATGAGCAGTTCTTC CASSIVTSGRDNEQFF
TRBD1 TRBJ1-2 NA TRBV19 TGTGCCAGTAGTATATCTTCCTTGAGAAGGGGGCTTCTGAGGAATAACTATGGCTACACCTTC CASSISSLRRGLLRNNYGYTF
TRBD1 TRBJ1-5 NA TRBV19 TGTGCCAGTATAGGCCAGGGGGCAAGTGGCAATCAGCCCCAGCATTTT CASIGQGASGNQPQHF
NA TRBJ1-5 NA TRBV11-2 TGTGCCAGCAGCTCAGAGGGTGGTCGACAGCCCCAGCATTTT CASSSEGGRQPQHF
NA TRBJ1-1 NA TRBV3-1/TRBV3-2 TGTGCCAGCAGCCAAGATCTTGGGGGATCCACTGAAGCTTTCTTT CASSQDLGGSTEAFF
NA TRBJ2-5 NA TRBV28 TGTGCCAGCAGTTTCCCAACTAGGACGGCGACCCAGTACTTC CASSFPTRTATQYF
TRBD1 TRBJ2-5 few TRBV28 TGTGCCAGCAGTTCCCGAATGACAGGGGGCTTGGAGACCCAGTACTTC CASSSRMTGGLETQYF
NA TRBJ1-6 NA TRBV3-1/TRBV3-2 TGTGCCAGCAGCCAGGGGCGAAAACCCCTCCACTTT CASSQGRKPLHF
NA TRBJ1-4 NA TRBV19 TGTGCCAGTATAAGTGGGCAGCCTGAAAAACTGTTTTTT CASISGQPEKLFF
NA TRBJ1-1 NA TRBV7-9 TGTGCCAGCAGCTTAGCGCTCCAGACACCTGAAGCTTTCTTT CASSLALQTPEAFF
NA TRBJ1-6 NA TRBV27 TGTGCCAGCAGTTTGAGGAGCTCCTATAATTCACCCCTCCACTTT CASSLRSSYNSPLHF
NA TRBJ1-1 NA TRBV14 TGTGCCAGCAGCCAAGATCTAGGAGCGATCATGAACACTGAAGCTTTCTTT CASSQDLGAIMNTEAFF
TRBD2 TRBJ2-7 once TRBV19 TGTGCCAGTAGTAGTCCTGGCGGGAGTAGGCCCTACGAGCAGTACTTC CASSSPGGSRPYEQYF
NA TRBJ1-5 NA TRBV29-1 TGCAGCGTTGCGCTTGGGGGCAACAGCAATCAGCCCCAGCATTTT CSVALGGNSNQPQHF
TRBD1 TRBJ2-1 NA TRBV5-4 TGTGCCAGCAGCCCAGGGGGCTTACGCTTCAATGAGCAGTTCTTC CASSPGGLRFNEQFF
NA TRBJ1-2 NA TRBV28 TGTGCCAGCACCTCCGAGAGGGTGGTCTATGGCTACACCTTC CASTSERVVYGYTF
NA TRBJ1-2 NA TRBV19 TGTGCCAGTAGTGCCCCGAGGGGATATGGCTACACCTTC CASSAPRGYGYTF
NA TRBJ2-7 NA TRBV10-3 TGTGCCATCACTGACAGCTACGAGCAGTACTTC CAITDSYEQYF
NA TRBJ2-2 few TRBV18 TGTGCCAGCTCAGCCTCAGGGGAGCTGTTTTTT CASSASGELFF
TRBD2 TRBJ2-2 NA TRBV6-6 TGTGCCAGCAGTTGGGGTCTCAGCGGGAGGGCCCTGGAGCTGTTTTTT CASSWGLSGRALELFF
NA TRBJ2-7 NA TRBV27 TGTGCCAGCAGTTTACGGTCCAACTACGAGCAGTACTTC CASSLRSNYEQYF
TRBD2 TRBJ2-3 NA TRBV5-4 TGTGCCAGCAGCTCGCCTAGCGGTACAGATACGCAGTATTTT CASSSPSGTDTQYF
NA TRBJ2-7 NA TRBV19 TGTGCCAGTAATCCTACGGGGTCGACGTACGAGCAGTACTTC CASNPTGSTYEQYF
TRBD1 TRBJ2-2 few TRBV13 TGTGCCAGCAGTCAACAAAGGACAGGATGGGCCGGGGAGCTGTTTTTT CASSQQRTGWAGELFF
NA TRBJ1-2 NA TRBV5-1 TGCGCCAGCAGCCCCCGGGACCCTAACTATGGCTACACCTTC CASSPRDPNYGYTF
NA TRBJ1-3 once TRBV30 TGTGCCTGGAGATGGATAGGAAACACCATATATTTT CAWRWIGNTIYF
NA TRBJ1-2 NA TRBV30 TGTGCCTGGTCGGATATGGTTGGCTACACCTTC CAWSDMVGYTF
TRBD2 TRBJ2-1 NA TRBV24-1 TGTGCCACCAGTCTGACTAGCGGGAGGAACAATGAGCAGTTCTTC CATSLTSGRNNEQFF
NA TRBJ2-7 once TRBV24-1 TGTGCCACCAGCTTGGGGAGAGAATCCTACGAGCAGTACTTC CATSLGRESYEQYF
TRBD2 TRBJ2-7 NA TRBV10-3 TGTGCCATCATGACTAGCACCTACGAGCAGTACTTC CAIMTSTYEQYF
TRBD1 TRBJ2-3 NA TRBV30 TGTGCCTGGAGTGCCGGACAGGGTCGCACAGATACGCAGTATTTT CAWSAGQGRTDTQYF
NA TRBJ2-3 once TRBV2 TGTGCCAGCACCCCGGGACACCCACTTTCTACAGATACGCAGTATTTT CASTPGHPLSTDTQYF
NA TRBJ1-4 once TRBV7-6 TGTGCCAGCAGCTTAGAACAGACTAATGAAAAACTGTTTTTT CASSLEQTNEKLFF
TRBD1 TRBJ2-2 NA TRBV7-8 TGTGCCAGCAGCTCGTCCGGGACAGGGGGTGAGCTGTTTTTT CASSSSGTGGELFF
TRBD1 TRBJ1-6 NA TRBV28 TGTGCCAGCAGTTCCGGGACAGGGGATCGGTCACCCCTCCACTTT CASSSGTGDRSPLHF
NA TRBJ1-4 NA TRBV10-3 TGTGCCATCAGTGGGGAGTTTTCTAGAAATGAAAAACTGTTTTTT CAISGEFSRNEKLFF
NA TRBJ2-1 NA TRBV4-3 TGCGCCAGCAGCCAAGACGGGCTCCCGGAGGGAAATGAGCAGTTCTTC CASSQDGLPEGNEQFF
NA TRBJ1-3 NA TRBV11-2 TGTGCCAGCAGCCGCAACAGGGCTACTGGAAACACCATATATTTT CASSRNRATGNTIYF
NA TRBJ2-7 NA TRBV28 TGTGCCAGCAGTTTATCCGACAGATACGAGCAGTACTTC CASSLSDRYEQYF
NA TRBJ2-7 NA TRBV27 TGTGCCAGCAGTTTAAGAGCAGGGTTCGAGCAGTACTTC CASSLRAGFEQYF
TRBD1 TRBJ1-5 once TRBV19 TGTGCCAGTACGCAGGGGGCCTTCTATAGCAATCAGCCCCAGCATTTT CASTQGAFYSNQPQHF
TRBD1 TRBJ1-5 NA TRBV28 TGTGCCAGCAGCCCCGGACAGGATAGCAATCAGCCCCAGCATTTT CASSPGQDSNQPQHF